The clone carrying this T cell receptor beta chain has only a few counts. Its antigen is currently unknown. The PCR was carried out with 60 Vbeta primers and 13 Jbeta primers. Sequencing used immunoSEQ multiplex PCR; TCRdb keeps in-frame clones, though not all of them. The top ten hold approximately 2.3% of the sample, which has 160,000 or so clones, around 75% seen once. The sample originates from a study of cytomegalovirus exposure and HLA in healthy donors. Whole-study findings and limits: Generally TCR sequences proved uncommon, though certain public TCRs appeared in numerous donors.

The CDR3 covers 14 residues. V trimming: 9 bases; J trimming: 5 bases; junction bases outside the gene matches: 9. Germline CDR1 and CDR2: LNHDA and SQIVND (reference sequence). The clonotype comes from a female donor in good health and CMV-seronegative. This chain joins TRBV19 and TRBJ2-3, with 9 nucleotides matching TRBD1. Specimen: PBMCs. DNA for the CDR3: TGTGCCAGCCAACAGGGGGCCGTCAGAGATACGCAGTATTTT. As protein: CASQQGAVRDTQYF.